This T cell receptor beta chain was documented in a study of T-cell memory formation after mild COVID-19 (dated by TCRdb to the early 2020s). Concerning the study at large: TCR sequence clusters from the two donors were largely donor specific. T-cell clones expanding and contracting after mild COVID-19 in a couple of donors were tracked by longitudinal TCRalpha and TCRbeta repertoire sequencing. Two young, previously healthy adult volunteers made up the cohort, one male and one female.

Ficoll-Paque density gradient centrifugation was used to isolate PBMCs. Concerning this clonotype itself: Its antigen remains unidentified. Per-base qualities were not stored, and no clone one base away is much larger.

Broad study findings and their caveats: Contracting CD4+ clones were located mainly in the CM and EM memory subsets, whereas CD8+ clones were found to be enriched in EMRA. Only two mild cases were covered by the study, and larger cohorts that include severe cases with pre-infection samples were considered necessary. Some responding clones were detected in pre-infection memory, which suggested that pre-existing cross-reactive memory T cells had joined the SARS-CoV-2 response. The second-wave clones that peaked on day 37 were not confirmed to be SARS-CoV-2 specific. Clones that contracted from day 15 to 85 showed balanced CD4/CD8 phenotypes, whereas a second wave of clones that expanded from day 15 to 37 leaned towards CD4+.

TCRdb records Illumina NovaSeq 6000 as the sequencer. TCRalpha and TCRbeta cDNA libraries were constructed by 5'RACE with constant-segment primers, with sample barcodes and unique molecular identifiers being introduced. RNA was extracted from every sample with Trizol reagent. The libraries were amplified in two PCR steps, and the second step added a second sample barcode and Illumina TruSeq adapters. The libraries were sequenced on an Illumina NovaSeq using 2 x 150 bp paired-end reads. On the authors' methods: Reads were demultiplexed and collapsed into UMI-guided consensus sequences with migec v1.2.7. Using mixcr v2.1.11, UMI consensuses were aligned to TRA and TRB V and J templates and then assembled into clonotypes. A clonotype was counted as expanded or contracted only if both edgeR and NoisET called the change significant, with noise models trained on biological replicates. For edgeR calls, the thresholds were a false discovery rate-adjusted p below 0.01 and a log2 fold-change of 1. As an exploratory analysis of dynamics, max-normalized trajectories of the 1000 most abundant clonotypes were examined by PCA with hierarchical clustering. The CD4 or CD8 phenotype of responding clones was assigned using the separately sequenced CD4+ and CD8+ repertoires. Starting from the raw public reads, TCRdb applied fastp trimming at Q25, assembled clones with MiXCR and retained in-frame beta chains. Rows are combined by CDR3 protein, so each entry shows the most common genes and DNA. TCRdb's processing, not the authors' own work, is the source of the V and J calls. A total of around 340,000 distinct CDR3 sequences appear in this sample, 13% of them only once. Clones ranked in the top ten supply about a fifth of the sample.

Trimming takes 0 bases from V and 3 bases from J, and the germline ends sit 5 bases apart. The germline V gene gives CDR1 as SGHTA and CDR2 as FQGNSA. CDR3 length: 14 amino acids, cysteine to phenylalanine. Here the CDR3 DNA is all that survives: 42 bases in frame from base 1. Recombination joined TRBV7-2 with TRBJ1-4; no confident D gene assignment can be made. This receptor was obtained from a young man who had mild COVID-19 (a few samples of this study predate the infection). The sample titles of this study are shuffled in the database, so cell type and time point are left out; the donor was told from shared clones. Sequenced input: PBMCs or a T cell subset sorted from them (not recorded which). The nucleotides read TGTGCCAGCAGCTTAGCCCAGGCTAATGAAAAACTGTTTTTT. It specifies CASSLAQANEKLFF.